The rows below give T cell receptor beta chains drawn from one sample of a study of cytomegalovirus exposure and HLA in healthy donors. Some clones are missing from TCRdb's copy, which holds only in-frame ones; the method was immunoSEQ multiplex PCR. The table shows around 100,000 clones, with approximately 80% occurring only once. Material for sequencing was PBMCs. These receptors originate from a young woman in good health and CMV-seronegative. CDR3s include the opening cysteine and the closing phenylalanine or tryptophan. D genes are given only for firm matches. Clone size is given for some rows only: seen once, a few or many times, or a class if the clone is expanded.

TRBD1 NA TRBJ1-1 TRBV7-2 TGTGCCAGCAGCTTTTCCGGGACAGGAAGTAGGGAGACTGAAGCTTTCTTT CASSFSGTGSRETEAFF
NA NA TRBJ1-4 TRBV4-1 TGCGCCAGCAGCCAAGGGACTGGCCCCACTAATGAAAAACTGTTTTTT CASSQGTGPTNEKLFF
NA NA TRBJ2-5 TRBV7-2 TGTGCCAGCAGCTTCGGTACTACAGAGACCCAGTACTTC CASSFGTTETQYF
NA NA TRBJ1-2 TRBV7-9 TGTGCCAGCAGCTTAGGGTTGGGGGCCGGCTACACCTTC CASSLGLGAGYTF
NA NA TRBJ2-2 TRBV27 TGTGCCAGCCAGGGGACGAACACCGGGGAGCTGTTTTTT CASQGTNTGELFF
NA NA TRBJ1-4 TRBV5-1 TGCGCCAGCAGCTTGGGGGCAGCAAATGAAAAACTGTTTTTT CASSLGAANEKLFF
NA NA TRBJ1-5 TRBV15 TGTGCCACCAGCAGAGAAAAAGTGACCGGCGGCCCCCAGCATTTT CATSREKVTGGPQHF
NA NA TRBJ1-1 TRBV6-1 TGTGCCAGCAGGGAAAGCGGGGGGGCTTTCTTT CASRESGGAFF
TRBD1 few TRBJ1-2 TRBV5-1 TGCGCCAGCAGCCGCGAACAGGGGCATGGCTACACCTTC CASSREQGHGYTF
TRBD1 NA TRBJ1-3 TRBV18 TGTGCCAGCTCCGGACAGGCAAACACCATATATTTT CASSGQANTIYF
TRBD1 NA TRBJ1-1 TRBV27 TGTGCCAGCAGTTTATGGAAAAGGTGGGACAGAAACACTGAAGCTTTCTTT CASSLWKRWDRNTEAFF
TRBD2 NA TRBJ2-3 TRBV28 TGTGCCAGCAGTACCCCGACTAGCGTCACAGATACGCAGTATTTT CASSTPTSVTDTQYF
TRBD2 NA TRBJ2-7 TRBV28 TGTGCCAGCAGTTTTGGGTCTAGCGGCTCCTACGAGCAGTACTTC CASSFGSSGSYEQYF
NA NA TRBJ2-1 TRBV7-2 TGTGCCAGCAGCCCCGCGGGGCTTTTAAACAATGAGCAGTTCTTC CASSPAGLLNNEQFF
NA NA TRBJ1-1 TRBV19 TGTGCCAGTAATAGACAGAACACTGAAGCTTTCTTT CASNRQNTEAFF
NA NA TRBJ1-1 TRBV28 TGTGCCAGCAGTTTCGGGGTTACCATGAACACTGAAGCTTTCTTT CASSFGVTMNTEAFF
NA few TRBJ2-1 TRBV21-1 TGTGCCAGCAGCAAATGGGGGGGGCACGACTCCTACAATGAGCAGTTCTTC CASSKWGGHDSYNEQFF
NA NA TRBJ1-3 TRBV5-6 TGTGCCAGCAGCTTGGATCCGTACTCTGGAAACACCATATATTTT CASSLDPYSGNTIYF
NA once TRBJ2-3 TRBV28 TGTGCCAGCAGAGAGCGGACAGATACGCAGTATTTT CASRERTDTQYF
NA NA TRBJ1-1 TRBV7-9 TGTGCCAGCAGCTTCACAGCCGAGACGGCTGAAGCTTTCTTT CASSFTAETAEAFF
NA NA TRBJ1-1 TRBV11-2 TGTGCCAGCAGCTTAGGGAGACAGACGACTGAAGCTTTCTTT CASSLGRQTTEAFF
NA few TRBJ2-3 TRBV5-8 TGTGCCAGCAGCTTGGCTTATGGCACAGATACGCAGTATTTT CASSLAYGTDTQYF
NA NA TRBJ1-5 TRBV4-2 TGTGCCAGCAGCCAAGACAACAATCAGCCCCAGCATTTT CASSQDNNQPQHF
NA NA TRBJ2-7 TRBV11-2 TGTGCCAGCAGCTTAGGGGCCCCCTACGAGCAGTACTTC CASSLGAPYEQYF
TRBD2 few TRBJ2-3 TRBV27 TGTGCCAGCAGTTTCGGACTAGCGGGAGATAACACAGATACGCAGTATTTT CASSFGLAGDNTDTQYF
TRBD1 few TRBJ1-1 TRBV27 TGTGCCAGCTCTCGGATCTCCGCCGGGACAGGGAACACTGAAGCTTTCTTT CASSRISAGTGNTEAFF
NA NA TRBJ1-2 TRBV4-3 TGCGCCAGCAGCCGTCTCCGGGACTCCGGGGACTATGGCTACACCTTC CASSRLRDSGDYGYTF
NA NA TRBJ1-3 TRBV15 TGTGCCACCAGCAAGTCGGGACAAAGCTCTGGAAACACCATATATTTT CATSKSGQSSGNTIYF
NA NA TRBJ2-7 TRBV7-9 TGTGCCAGCAGCCCACAAGCGGCCAATACCTACGAGCAGTACTTC CASSPQAANTYEQYF
NA NA TRBJ1-5 TRBV19 TGTGCCAGTAGGGGAGGGGTGGAGGGCAATCAGCCCCAGCATTTT CASRGGVEGNQPQHF
TRBD2 NA TRBJ2-1 TRBV5-4 TGTGCCAGCAGCTTACTAGCGGGAGGGTCCAATGAGCAGTTCTTC CASSLLAGGSNEQFF
NA NA TRBJ2-6 TRBV7-9 TGTGCCAGCAGCCCTCCAGGGGATGCCAACGTCCTGACTTTC CASSPPGDANVLTF
NA few TRBJ2-6 TRBV28 TGTGCCAGCAGTTTATCGGGTGTCTCTGGGGCCAACGTCCTGACTTTC CASSLSGVSGANVLTF
TRBD1 NA TRBJ1-1 TRBV5-4 TGTGCCAGCAGCCCCCGCGCCGGACAGGGGGGAAACACTGAAGCTTTCTTT CASSPRAGQGGNTEAFF
NA few TRBJ2-3 TRBV27 TGTGCCAGCTCCCGCCGAGCTAGCACAGATACGCAGTATTTT CASSRRASTDTQYF
TRBD1 NA TRBJ1-2 TRBV25-1 TGTGCCAGCAGTGCACCGGGACAGGGCAACTATGGCTACACCTTC CASSAPGQGNYGYTF
NA NA TRBJ1-2 TRBV19 TGTGCCAGTAATTTTGACACTGACTATGGCTACACCTTC CASNFDTDYGYTF
NA NA TRBJ1-6 TRBV11-2 TGTGCCAGCAGCTTAGAAGTGACAGATTTTAATTCACCCCTCCACTTT CASSLEVTDFNSPLHF
NA few TRBJ1-4 TRBV12-5 TGTGCTAGTGGTTACAGTGCAACTAATGAAAAACTGTTTTTT CASGYSATNEKLFF
TRBD1 NA TRBJ1-6 TRBV10-3 TGTGCCATCAGTGAGTCGCCGGGCAGGGGGAATTCACCCCTCCACTTT CAISESPGRGNSPLHF
NA NA TRBJ2-3 TRBV6-1 TGTGCCAGCAGCCTCGACAGGTTTGGTACGCAGTATTTT CASSLDRFGTQYF
NA NA TRBJ2-3 TRBV9 TGTGCCAGCAGCCCCGTACGGGGGGATACGCAGTATTTT CASSPVRGDTQYF
NA once TRBJ1-2 TRBV11-2 TGTGCCAGCAGCTCGGTCAAGAACTATGGCTACACCTTC CASSSVKNYGYTF
TRBD1 NA TRBJ2-6 TRBV9 TGTGCCAGCAGCCCTTGGACAGGTAGCTCTGGGGCCAACGTCCTGACTTTC CASSPWTGSSGANVLTF
TRBD1 NA TRBJ1-4 TRBV27 TGTGCCAGCAGTTTCAACAGGGGTGGGGAAAAACTGTTTTTT CASSFNRGGEKLFF
NA NA TRBJ2-1 TRBV21-1 TGTGCCAGCAGCCCCAGGGGGGTGGGTGAGCAGTTCTTC CASSPRGVGEQFF
TRBD1 NA TRBJ1-1 TRBV28 TGTGCCAGCAGTTTATGGGTTGGGACAGGGGTCGGTCGCTCTGAAGCTTTCTTT CASSLWVGTGVGRSEAFF
NA NA TRBJ2-3 TRBV5-1 TGCGCCAGCAGCTCAGATGGGCAGGGCCCGAGCACAGATACGCAGTATTTT CASSSDGQGPSTDTQYF
TRBD2 NA TRBJ2-3 TRBV19 TGTGCCAGTACGCGGGGGTCCACTAGCACAGATACGCAGTATTTT CASTRGSTSTDTQYF
NA NA TRBJ2-3 TRBV6-6 TGTGCCAGCAGTAGCAGGCCAAGCACAGATACGCAGTATTTT CASSSRPSTDTQYF